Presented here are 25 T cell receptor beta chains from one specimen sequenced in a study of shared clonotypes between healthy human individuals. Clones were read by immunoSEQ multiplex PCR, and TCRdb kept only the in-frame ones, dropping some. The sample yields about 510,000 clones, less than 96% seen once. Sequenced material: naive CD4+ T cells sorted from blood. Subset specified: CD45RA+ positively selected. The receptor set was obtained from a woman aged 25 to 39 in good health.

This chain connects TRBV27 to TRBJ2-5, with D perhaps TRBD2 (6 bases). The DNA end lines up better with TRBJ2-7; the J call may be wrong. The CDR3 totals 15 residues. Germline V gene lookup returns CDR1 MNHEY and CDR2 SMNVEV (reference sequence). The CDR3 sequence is CASSLYPGDPYEQYF. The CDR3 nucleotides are TGTGCCAGCAGTTTATACCCGGGAGATCCCTACGAGCAGTACTTC.

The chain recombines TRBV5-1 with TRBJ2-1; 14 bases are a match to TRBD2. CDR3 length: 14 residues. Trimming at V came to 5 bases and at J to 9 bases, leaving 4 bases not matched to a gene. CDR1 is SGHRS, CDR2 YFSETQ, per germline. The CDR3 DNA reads TGCGCCAGCAGGGGACTAGCGGGAGTGGGTGAGCAGTTCTTC. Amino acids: CASRGLAGVGEQFF.

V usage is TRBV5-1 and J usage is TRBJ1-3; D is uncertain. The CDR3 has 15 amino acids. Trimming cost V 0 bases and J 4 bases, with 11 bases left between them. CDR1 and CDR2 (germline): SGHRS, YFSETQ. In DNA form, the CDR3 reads TGCGCCAGCAGCTTGGGGACCGCCCAGGGAAACACCATATATTTT. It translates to CASSLGTAQGNTIYF.

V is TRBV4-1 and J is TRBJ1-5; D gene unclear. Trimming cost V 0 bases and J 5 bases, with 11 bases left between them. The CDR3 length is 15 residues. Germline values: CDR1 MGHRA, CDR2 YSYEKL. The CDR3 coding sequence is TGCGCCAGCAGCCAAGATCTGCTGGGATATCAGCCCCAGCATTTT. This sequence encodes CASSQDLLGYQPQHF.

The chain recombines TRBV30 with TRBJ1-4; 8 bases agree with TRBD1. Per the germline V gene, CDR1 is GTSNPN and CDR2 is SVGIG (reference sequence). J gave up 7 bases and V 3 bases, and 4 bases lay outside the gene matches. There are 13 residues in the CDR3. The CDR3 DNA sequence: TGTGCCTGGAGCCCACAGGGGGTTGAAAAACTGTTTTTT. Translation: CAWSPQGVEKLFF.

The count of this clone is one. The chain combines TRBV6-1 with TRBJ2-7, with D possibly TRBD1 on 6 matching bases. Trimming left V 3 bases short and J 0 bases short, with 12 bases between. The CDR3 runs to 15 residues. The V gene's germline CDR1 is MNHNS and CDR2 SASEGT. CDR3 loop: CASSDQGFGSYEQYF. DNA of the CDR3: TGTGCCAGCAGTGATCAGGGGTTTGGCTCCTACGAGCAGTACTTC.

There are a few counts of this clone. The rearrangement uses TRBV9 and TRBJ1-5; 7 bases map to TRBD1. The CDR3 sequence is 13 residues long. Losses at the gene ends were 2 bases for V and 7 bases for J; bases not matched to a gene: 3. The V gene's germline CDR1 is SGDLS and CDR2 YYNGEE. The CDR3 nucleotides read TGTGCCAGCAGCGTCGACAGGGACCAGCCCCAGCATTTT. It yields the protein CASSVDRDQPQHF.

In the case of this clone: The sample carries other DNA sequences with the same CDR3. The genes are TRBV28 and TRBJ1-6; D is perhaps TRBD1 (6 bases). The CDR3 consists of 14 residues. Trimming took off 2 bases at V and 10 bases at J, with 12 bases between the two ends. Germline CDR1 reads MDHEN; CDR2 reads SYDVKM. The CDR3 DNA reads TGTGCCAGCAGTTTAGGAACAGGGAACTCACCCCTCCACTTT. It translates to CASSLGTGNSPLHF.

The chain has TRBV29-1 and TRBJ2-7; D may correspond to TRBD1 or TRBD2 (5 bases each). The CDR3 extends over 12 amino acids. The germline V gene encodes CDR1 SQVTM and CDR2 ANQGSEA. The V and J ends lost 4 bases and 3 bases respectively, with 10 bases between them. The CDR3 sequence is CSVGDVDYEQYF. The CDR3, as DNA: TGCAGCGTTGGGGACGTAGACTACGAGCAGTACTTC.

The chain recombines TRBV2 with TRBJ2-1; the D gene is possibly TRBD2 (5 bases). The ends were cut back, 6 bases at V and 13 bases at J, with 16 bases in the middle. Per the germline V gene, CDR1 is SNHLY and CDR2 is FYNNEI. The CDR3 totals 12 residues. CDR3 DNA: TGTGCCAGCAGAAGCGAGCGTTGGACTCAGTTCTTC. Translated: CASRSERWTQFF.

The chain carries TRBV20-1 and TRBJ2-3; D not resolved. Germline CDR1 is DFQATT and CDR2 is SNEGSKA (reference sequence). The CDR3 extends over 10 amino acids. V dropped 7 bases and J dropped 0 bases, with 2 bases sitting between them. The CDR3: CSGSTDTQYF. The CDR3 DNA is TGCAGTGGAAGCACAGATACGCAGTATTTT.

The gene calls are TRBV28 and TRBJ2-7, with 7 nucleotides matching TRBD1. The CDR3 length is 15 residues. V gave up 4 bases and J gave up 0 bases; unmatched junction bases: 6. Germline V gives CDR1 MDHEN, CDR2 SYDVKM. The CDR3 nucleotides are TGTGCCAGCAGTTCGTCCGGGACAGCCTCCTACGAGCAGTACTTC. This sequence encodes CASSSSGTASYEQYF.

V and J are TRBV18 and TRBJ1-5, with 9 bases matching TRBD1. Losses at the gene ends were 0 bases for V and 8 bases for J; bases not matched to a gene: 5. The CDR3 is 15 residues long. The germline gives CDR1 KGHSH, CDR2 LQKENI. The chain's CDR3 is CASSPPGQGYEPQHF. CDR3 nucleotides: TGTGCCAGCTCACCACCGGGACAGGGCTACGAGCCCCAGCATTTT.

CDR3 loop: CASSLGPAGPTGELFF. Written as DNA, the CDR3 is TGTGCCAGCAGCTTAGGTCCAGCGGGCCCGACCGGGGAGCTGTTTTTT. The rearrangement links TRBV7-6 to TRBJ2-2; D is perhaps TRBD2 (6 bases). The length of the CDR3 is 16 residues. V was pared by 1 base and J by 5 bases, with 14 bases between. The germline V gene has CDR1 SGHVS and CDR2 FNYEAQ.

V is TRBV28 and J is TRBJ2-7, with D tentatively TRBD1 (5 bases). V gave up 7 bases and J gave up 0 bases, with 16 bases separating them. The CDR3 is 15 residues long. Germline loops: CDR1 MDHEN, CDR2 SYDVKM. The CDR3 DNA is TGTGCCAGCACCAATGCCCGGACACGCTCCTACGAGCAGTACTTC. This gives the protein CASTNARTRSYEQYF.

The CDR3 sequence is CASSLGQGILYGYTF. Written as DNA, the CDR3 is TGTGCCAGCAGCTTGGGACAGGGCATTCTCTATGGCTACACCTTC. The chain employs TRBV7-9 and TRBJ1-2, with 9 bases that match TRBD1. This CDR3 comprises 15 residues. Trimming at V came to 3 bases and at J to 4 bases, leaving 6 bases not matched to a gene. CDR1 is SEHNR, CDR2 FQNEAQ, per germline (reference sequence).

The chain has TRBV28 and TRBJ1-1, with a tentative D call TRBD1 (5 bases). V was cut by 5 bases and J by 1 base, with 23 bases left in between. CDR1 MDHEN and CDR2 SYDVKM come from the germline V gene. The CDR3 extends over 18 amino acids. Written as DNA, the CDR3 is TGTGCCAGCAGTCGGGGGTCCGGGTTGGTCTCAAAGAACACTGAAGCTTTCTTT. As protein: CASSRGSGLVSKNTEAFF.

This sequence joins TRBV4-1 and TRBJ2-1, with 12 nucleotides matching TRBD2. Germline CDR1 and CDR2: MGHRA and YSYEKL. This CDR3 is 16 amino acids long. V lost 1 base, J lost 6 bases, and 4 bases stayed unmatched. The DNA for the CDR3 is TGCGCCAGCAGCCAAGGAGCTAGCGGGAGGGCCAATGAGCAGTTCTTC. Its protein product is CASSQGASGRANEQFF.

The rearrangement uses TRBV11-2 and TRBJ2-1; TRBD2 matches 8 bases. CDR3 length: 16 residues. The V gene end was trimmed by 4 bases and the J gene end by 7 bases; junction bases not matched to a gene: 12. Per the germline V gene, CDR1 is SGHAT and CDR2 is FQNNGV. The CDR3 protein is CASSSRTSMSGNEQFF. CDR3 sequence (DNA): TGTGCCAGCAGCTCACGGACTAGCATGTCAGGGAATGAGCAGTTCTTC.

CDR3 region: CASSTDRGFRDTQYF. The CDR3 DNA sequence: TGTGCCAGTAGTACTGACAGGGGGTTTAGAGATACGCAGTATTTT. The chain employs TRBV19 and TRBJ2-3; 9 positions match TRBD1. The CDR3 has 15 amino acids. Germline V lookup: CDR1 LNHDA, CDR2 SQIVND (reference sequence). The V and J ends lost 4 bases and 5 bases, in that order; junction bases with no gene match: 7.

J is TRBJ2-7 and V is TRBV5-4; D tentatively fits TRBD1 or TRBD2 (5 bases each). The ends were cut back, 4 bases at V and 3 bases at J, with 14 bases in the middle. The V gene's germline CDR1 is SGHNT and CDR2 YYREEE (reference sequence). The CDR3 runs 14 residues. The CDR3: CASSTTRGGYEQYF. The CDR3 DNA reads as TGTGCCAGCAGCACCACTAGGGGCGGCTACGAGCAGTACTTC.

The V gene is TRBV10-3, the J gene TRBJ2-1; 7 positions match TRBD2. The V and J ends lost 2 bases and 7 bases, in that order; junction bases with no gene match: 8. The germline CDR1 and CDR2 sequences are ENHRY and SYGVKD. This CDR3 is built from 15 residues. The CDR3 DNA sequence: TGTGCCATCAGTGAGGAAGCGGGGACTGGGAATGAGCAGTTCTTC. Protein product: CAISEEAGTGNEQFF.

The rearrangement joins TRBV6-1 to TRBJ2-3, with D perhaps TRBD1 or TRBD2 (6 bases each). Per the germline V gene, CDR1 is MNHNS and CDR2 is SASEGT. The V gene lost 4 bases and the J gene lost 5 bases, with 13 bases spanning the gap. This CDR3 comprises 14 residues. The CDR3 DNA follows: TGTGCCAGCAGTGCACAGGGAGGTGGAGATACGCAGTATTTT. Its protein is CASSAQGGGDTQYF.

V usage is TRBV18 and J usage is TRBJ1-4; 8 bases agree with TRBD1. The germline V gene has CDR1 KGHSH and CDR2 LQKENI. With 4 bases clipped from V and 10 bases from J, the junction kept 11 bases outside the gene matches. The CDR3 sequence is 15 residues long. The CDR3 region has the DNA TGTGCCAGCTCACTAGACAGGGGCCCTCAAGTAAAACTGTTTTTT. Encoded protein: CASSLDRGPQVKLFF.

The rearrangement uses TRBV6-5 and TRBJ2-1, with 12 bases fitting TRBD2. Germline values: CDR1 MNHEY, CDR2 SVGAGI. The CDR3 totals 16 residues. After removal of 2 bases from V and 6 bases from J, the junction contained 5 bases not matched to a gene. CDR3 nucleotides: TGTGCCAGCAGTTACCTTTCTAGCGGGAGGGCCAATGAGCAGTTCTTC. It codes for CASSYLSSGRANEQFF.